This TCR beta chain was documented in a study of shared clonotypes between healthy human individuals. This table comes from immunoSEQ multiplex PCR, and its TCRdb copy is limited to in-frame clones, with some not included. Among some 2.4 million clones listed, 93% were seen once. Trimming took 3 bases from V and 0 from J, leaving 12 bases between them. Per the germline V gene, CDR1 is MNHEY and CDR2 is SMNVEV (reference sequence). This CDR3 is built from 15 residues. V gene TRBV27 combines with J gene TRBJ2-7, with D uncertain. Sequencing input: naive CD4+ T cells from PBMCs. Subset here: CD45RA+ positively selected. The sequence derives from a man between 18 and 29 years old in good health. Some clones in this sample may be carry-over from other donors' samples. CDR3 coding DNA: TGTGCCAGCAGTTTTTCTGGGATCCCCTCCTACGAGCAGTACTTC. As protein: CASSFSGIPSYEQYF.